The rows below give T cell receptor beta chains drawn from one sample of a study of T cell responses to AZD1222 COVID-19 vaccine. Sequenced by immunoSEQ multiplex PCR; TCRdb stores in-frame clones only, minus some. The sample has some 160,000 clones; 85% to 95% are singletons. The sample here was peripheral blood, taken on day 0 of AZD1222 vaccination. The receptors derive from an adult in good health. CDR3s include the opening cysteine and the closing phenylalanine or tryptophan. Each record gives: CDR3 length, V gene, clone size, D gene, J gene, CDR3 DNA, CDR3 protein. The D gene is left open where the match is weak. Clone size appears in some rows only: once, few, many, or a class for an expanded clone.

cdr3_length: 15; v_call: TRBV19; clone_size: few; d_call: .; j_call: TRBJ1-5; cdr3_nt: TGTGCCAGTAGTAGCTGGGGGGGTAGCAATCAGCCCCAGCATTTT; cdr3_aa: CASSSWGGSNQPQHF
cdr3_length: 13; v_call: TRBV7-3; clone_size: once; d_call: .; j_call: TRBJ2-3; cdr3_nt: TGTGCCAGCAGCGCGCTGCGCACAGATACGCAGTATTTT; cdr3_aa: CASSALRTDTQYF
cdr3_length: 14; v_call: TRBV27; clone_size: once; d_call: TRBD1; j_call: TRBJ1-1; cdr3_nt: TGTGCCTTTAGGACAGGGGGTGTCAACACTGAAGCTTTCTTT; cdr3_aa: CAFRTGGVNTEAFF
cdr3_length: 15; v_call: TRBV4-1; clone_size: .; d_call: TRBD1; j_call: TRBJ1-4; cdr3_nt: TGCGCCAGCAGCCGAGCGACAGGGGTAGGAGAAAAACTGTTTTTT; cdr3_aa: CASSRATGVGEKLFF
cdr3_length: 16; v_call: TRBV23-1; clone_size: .; d_call: .; j_call: TRBJ2-1; cdr3_nt: TGCGCCAGCAGTCAATCGTTCGGGAGAGTCGGCAATGAGCAGTTCTTC; cdr3_aa: CASSQSFGRVGNEQFF
cdr3_length: 16; v_call: TRBV7-2; clone_size: .; d_call: .; j_call: TRBJ2-5; cdr3_nt: TGTGCCAGCAGCGCCAACGCTGGGCAGCCTCAAGAGACCCAGTACTTC; cdr3_aa: CASSANAGQPQETQYF
cdr3_length: 16; v_call: TRBV19; clone_size: .; d_call: TRBD2; j_call: TRBJ2-5; cdr3_nt: TGTGCCAGTAGTAGCCCTCGACTAGCGGAGCAAGAGACCCAGTACTTC; cdr3_aa: CASSSPRLAEQETQYF
cdr3_length: 17; v_call: TRBV11-2; clone_size: .; d_call: TRBD1; j_call: TRBJ1-2; cdr3_nt: TGTGCCAGCAGCTTGCGGACAGGGGGCTTAGGTGACTATGGCTACACCTTC; cdr3_aa: CASSLRTGGLGDYGYTF
cdr3_length: 14; v_call: TRBV5-4; clone_size: .; d_call: .; j_call: TRBJ2-3; cdr3_nt: TGTGCCAGCAGCTTTGGTAGTGGCACAGATACGCAGTATTTT; cdr3_aa: CASSFGSGTDTQYF
cdr3_length: 13; v_call: TRBV14; clone_size: .; d_call: .; j_call: TRBJ1-1; cdr3_nt: TGTGCCAGCAGCCAAGCCTTAGGCACTGAAGCTTTCTTT; cdr3_aa: CASSQALGTEAFF
cdr3_length: 16; v_call: TRBV24-1; clone_size: .; d_call: .; j_call: TRBJ2-3; cdr3_nt: TGTGCCACCAGTGACACCGGGACCGCGAGCACAGATACGCAGTATTTT; cdr3_aa: CATSDTGTASTDTQYF
cdr3_length: 15; v_call: TRBV19; clone_size: .; d_call: TRBD1; j_call: TRBJ1-5; cdr3_nt: TGTGCCAGTAGTATTACAGGGGGCTACAATCAGCCCCAGCATTTT; cdr3_aa: CASSITGGYNQPQHF
cdr3_length: 14; v_call: TRBV28; clone_size: .; d_call: .; j_call: TRBJ2-7; cdr3_nt: TGTGCCAGCAGGCCGGGTACGACCTCCTACGAGCAGTACTTC; cdr3_aa: CASRPGTTSYEQYF
cdr3_length: 11; v_call: TRBV12-5; clone_size: .; d_call: .; j_call: TRBJ2-7; cdr3_nt: TGTGCTAGTGGTTTGATCGACGAGCAGTACTTC; cdr3_aa: CASGLIDEQYF
cdr3_length: 15; v_call: TRBV5-1; clone_size: few; d_call: TRBD1; j_call: TRBJ2-7; cdr3_nt: TGCGCCAGCAGCTTGGGGGACAGGGGGCGTAACGAGCAGTACTTC; cdr3_aa: CASSLGDRGRNEQYF
cdr3_length: 15; v_call: TRBV6-4; clone_size: once; d_call: TRBD1; j_call: TRBJ1-2; cdr3_nt: TGTGCCAGCAGTGACGTCGCAGGGGGCTCCTATGGCTACACCTTC; cdr3_aa: CASSDVAGGSYGYTF
cdr3_length: 14; v_call: TRBV6-6; clone_size: .; d_call: TRBD1; j_call: TRBJ1-4; cdr3_nt: TGTGCCAGCAGTCTAACAGGGGCGAATGAAAAACTGTTTTTT; cdr3_aa: CASSLTGANEKLFF
cdr3_length: 14; v_call: TRBV5-1; clone_size: .; d_call: .; j_call: TRBJ1-2; cdr3_nt: TGCGCCAGCAGCTTGGACCGGGTCGGGTATGACTACACCTTC; cdr3_aa: CASSLDRVGYDYTF
cdr3_length: 13; v_call: TRBV6-2/TRBV6-3; clone_size: .; d_call: .; j_call: TRBJ2-2; cdr3_nt: TGTGCCAGCAGTTGGGAGGGGGCCGGGGAGCTGTTTTTT; cdr3_aa: CASSWEGAGELFF
cdr3_length: 15; v_call: TRBV2; clone_size: few; d_call: .; j_call: TRBJ2-2; cdr3_nt: TGTGCCAGCACCCCGTCGAGGATTAACACCGGGGAGCTGTTTTTT; cdr3_aa: CASTPSRINTGELFF
cdr3_length: 12; v_call: TRBV29-1; clone_size: .; d_call: .; j_call: TRBJ2-5; cdr3_nt: TGCAGCGTTGTGGGACCCGCAGAGACCCAGTACTTC; cdr3_aa: CSVVGPAETQYF
cdr3_length: 15; v_call: TRBV7-8; clone_size: .; d_call: .; j_call: TRBJ1-5; cdr3_nt: TGTGCCAGCAGCTTAAGTCAGGGCCCAAATCAGCCCCAGCATTTT; cdr3_aa: CASSLSQGPNQPQHF
cdr3_length: 16; v_call: TRBV15; clone_size: .; d_call: .; j_call: TRBJ2-7; cdr3_nt: TGTGCCACCAGCAGAGTCGAAAGGTACCACTCCTACGAGCAGTACTTC; cdr3_aa: CATSRVERYHSYEQYF
cdr3_length: 16; v_call: TRBV3-1/TRBV3-2; clone_size: .; d_call: .; j_call: TRBJ1-1; cdr3_nt: TGTGCCAGCAGCCGATCCGGGGGGCCCTTGAACACTGAAGCTTTCTTT; cdr3_aa: CASSRSGGPLNTEAFF
cdr3_length: 13; v_call: TRBV12-3/TRBV12-4; clone_size: .; d_call: .; j_call: TRBJ1-5; cdr3_nt: TGTGCCAGCAGCCTAAGCGGGGTTCATGAGGGGCATTTT; cdr3_aa: CASSLSGVHEGHF
cdr3_length: 14; v_call: TRBV6-1; clone_size: .; d_call: .; j_call: TRBJ2-1; cdr3_nt: TGTGCCAGCAGTGAAACGTGGTCGAACAATGAGCAGTTCTTC; cdr3_aa: CASSETWSNNEQFF
cdr3_length: 14; v_call: TRBV5-1; clone_size: .; d_call: .; j_call: TRBJ1-1; cdr3_nt: TGCGCCAGCAACAAAGCCGGACAGAACACCGAAGCTTTCTTT; cdr3_aa: CASNKAGQNTEAFF
cdr3_length: 12; v_call: TRBV24-1; clone_size: once; d_call: .; j_call: TRBJ2-2; cdr3_nt: TGTGCCACCAGGGCCGGGGCCGGGGAGCTGTTTTTT; cdr3_aa: CATRAGAGELFF
cdr3_length: 16; v_call: TRBV5-1; clone_size: few; d_call: TRBD1; j_call: TRBJ1-2; cdr3_nt: TGCGCCAGCAGCAGTACAACAGGGGCTGGTGGCTATGGCTACACCTTC; cdr3_aa: CASSSTTGAGGYGYTF
cdr3_length: 15; v_call: TRBV4-1; clone_size: once; d_call: .; j_call: TRBJ2-7; cdr3_nt: TGCGCCAGCAGCCCCCCTTTTGCTAGCTCCTACGAGCAGTACTTC; cdr3_aa: CASSPPFASSYEQYF
cdr3_length: 18; v_call: TRBV7-2; clone_size: .; d_call: TRBD2; j_call: TRBJ2-2; cdr3_nt: TGTGCCAGCAGCTTAGTGCCTAGCGGGAGTGGGAACACCGGGGAGCTGTTTTTT; cdr3_aa: CASSLVPSGSGNTGELFF
cdr3_length: 13; v_call: TRBV28; clone_size: .; d_call: .; j_call: TRBJ1-1; cdr3_nt: TGTGCCAGCAATCAGGGCCTAGTTGGGGGGGCTTTCTTT; cdr3_aa: CASNQGLVGGAFF
cdr3_length: 16; v_call: TRBV5-1; clone_size: .; d_call: .; j_call: TRBJ2-2; cdr3_nt: TGCGCCAGCAGCTTGCCCCCCAGTGGAAACACCGGGGAGCTGTTTTTT; cdr3_aa: CASSLPPSGNTGELFF
cdr3_length: 15; v_call: TRBV6-5; clone_size: once; d_call: .; j_call: TRBJ1-2; cdr3_nt: TGTGCCAGCAGTTACGGCTCTGGGGAGTTCTATGGCTACACCTTC; cdr3_aa: CASSYGSGEFYGYTF
cdr3_length: 14; v_call: TRBV28; clone_size: .; d_call: TRBD1; j_call: TRBJ1-5; cdr3_nt: TGTGCCAGCAGTACAGGGGTAGGCAATCAGCCCCAGCATTTT; cdr3_aa: CASSTGVGNQPQHF
cdr3_length: 14; v_call: TRBV19; clone_size: .; d_call: .; j_call: TRBJ2-5; cdr3_nt: TGTGCCAGTAGTATCGACAGGCGGAGGGAGACCCAGTACTTC; cdr3_aa: CASSIDRRRETQYF
cdr3_length: 15; v_call: TRBV11-3; clone_size: .; d_call: .; j_call: TRBJ2-7; cdr3_nt: TGTGCCAGCAGCACGAAGACTAGGTTACCCTACGAGCAGTACTTC; cdr3_aa: CASSTKTRLPYEQYF
cdr3_length: 13; v_call: TRBV12-3/TRBV12-4; clone_size: once; d_call: .; j_call: TRBJ2-1; cdr3_nt: TGTGCCAGCAGTTCACAGTCCCTCAGGGAGCAGTTCTTC; cdr3_aa: CASSSQSLREQFF
cdr3_length: 13; v_call: TRBV16; clone_size: .; d_call: .; j_call: TRBJ1-1; cdr3_nt: TGTGCCAGCAGCCAATCAGGACGCGGAGGGGCTTTCTTT; cdr3_aa: CASSQSGRGGAFF
cdr3_length: 16; v_call: TRBV19; clone_size: .; d_call: TRBD2; j_call: TRBJ2-1; cdr3_nt: TGTGCCAGTAGTCCCCGAACTAGCGGGGGCCCCCATGAGCAGTTCTTC; cdr3_aa: CASSPRTSGGPHEQFF
cdr3_length: 17; v_call: TRBV19; clone_size: .; d_call: TRBD2; j_call: TRBJ2-2; cdr3_nt: TGTGCCAGTAGGCCCCCGTGGGCTAGCGGGGGTACCGGGGAGCTGTTTTTT; cdr3_aa: CASRPPWASGGTGELFF
cdr3_length: 15; v_call: TRBV7-8; clone_size: .; d_call: .; j_call: TRBJ2-2; cdr3_nt: TGTGCCAGCAGCTCACAGGGTCGGGTTGCCGGGGAGCTGTTTTTT; cdr3_aa: CASSSQGRVAGELFF
cdr3_length: 15; v_call: TRBV7-6; clone_size: .; d_call: .; j_call: TRBJ2-7; cdr3_nt: TGTGCCAGCAGCTGGGAGGAGGGGAGCTCCTACGAGCAGTACTTC; cdr3_aa: CASSWEEGSSYEQYF